These 9 T cell receptor beta chains came from one sample sequenced in a study of PD-1 blockade in classical Hodgkin lymphoma. Only in-frame clones appear in the TCRdb table, and some are missing; sequencing was by immunoSEQ multiplex PCR. The table lists tens of thousands of clones, about 92% of them singletons. In every patient, relapse followed autologous stem cell transplantation, while exposure to brentuximab vedotin differed. The specimen was peripheral blood mononuclear cells (PBMCs), collected at baseline. All receptors derive from a human donor with classical Hodgkin lymphoma.

The J gene is TRBJ2-7, the V gene TRBV10-1; 8 bases map to TRBD2. The CDR3 is 17 amino acids. Germline V gene sequence: CDR1 WNHNN, CDR2 SYGVQD (reference sequence). V was clipped by 0 bases and J by 0 bases; unmatched bases: 7. The CDR3 is CASSESPSSGFSYEQYF. The CDR3 coding sequence is TGCGCCAGCAGTGAGTCCCCTTCTAGCGGGTTCTCCTACGAGCAGTACTTC.

The chain carries TRBV19 and TRBJ1-6; D remains unclear. The ends were cut back, 7 bases at V and 0 bases at J, with 7 bases in the middle. CDR1 and CDR2 (germline): LNHDA, SQIVND (reference sequence). The CDR3 runs 14 residues. CDR3 protein: CASNPSSYNSPLHF. In DNA, the CDR3 is TGTGCCAGTAACCCGAGCTCCTATAATTCACCCCTCCACTTT.

This sequence joins TRBV7-6 and TRBJ2-3, with 8 bases lining up with TRBD2. CDR1 is SGHVS, CDR2 FNYEAQ, per germline. The CDR3 spans 15 residues. J gave up 2 bases and V 1 base, and 2 bases lay outside the gene matches. CDR3 in DNA: TGTGCCAGCAGCTTAGTAGCGGGGATCACAGATACGCAGTATTTT. It yields the protein CASSLVAGITDTQYF.

The rearrangement links TRBV6-1 to TRBJ2-1, with 8 nucleotides matching TRBD2. Germline values: CDR1 MNHNS, CDR2 SASEGT. The trim removed 3 bases at V and 8 bases at J, leaving 9 bases unmatched. The CDR3 loop spans 15 amino acids. CDR3 sequence reads: CASSDSSGGLHEQFF. CDR3 DNA: TGTGCCAGCAGTGATTCAAGCGGGGGCCTCCATGAGCAGTTCTTC.

This chain joins TRBV18 and TRBJ1-1; D gene uncertain. Looked up from germline, CDR1 is KGHSH and CDR2 is LQKENI. V was cut by 4 bases and J by 7 bases, with 13 bases left in between. CDR3 length equals 13 residues. In nucleotides, the CDR3 is TGTGCCAGCTCACGGGATGACATGAGTGAAGCTTTCTTT. As protein: CASSRDDMSEAFF.

The chain couples TRBV5-8 to TRBJ2-5; TRBD1 aligns across 8 bases. V shed 2 bases and J 10 bases; nucleotides not matched to a gene: 7. CDR1 and CDR2 (germline): SGHTS, YDEGEE. The CDR3 has 13 residues. The CDR3 region has the DNA TGTGCCAGCAGCTTCTCAGGACAGGGCGGCCAGTACTTC. Translated: CASSFSGQGGQYF.

The chain has TRBV11-1 and TRBJ2-1, with TRBD1 identical over 7 bases. Per germline, CDR1 SGHAT and CDR2 FQDESV (reference sequence). CDR3 length: 14 residues. With V trimmed by 5 bases and J by 7 bases, 8 bases remained unmatched. The CDR3 region is CASSEGALRNEQFF. The CDR3 DNA follows: TGTGCCAGCAGCGAGGGGGCATTAAGGAATGAGCAGTTCTTC.

The V call is TRBV5-1, the J call TRBJ1-1; D call uncertain. There are 13 residues in the CDR3. From germline, CDR1 is SGHRS and CDR2 YFSETQ. Trimming took off 4 bases at V and 3 bases at J, with 10 bases between the two ends. CDR3 nucleotide sequence: TGCGCCAGCAGCGACGGGGAATACACTGAAGCTTTCTTT. Translated, it gives CASSDGEYTEAFF.

V and J are TRBV21-1 and TRBJ2-1; the D call of TRBD2 is as the table states it, not checked on the DNA. TRBV21-1 is a pseudogene locus. The CDR3 has 16 amino acids. CDR3 sequence reads: CASTAPPGLETKEQFF. In nucleotides, the CDR3 is TGTGCCAGCACGGCGCCTCCGGGACTAGAAACCAAAGAGCAGTTCTTC.